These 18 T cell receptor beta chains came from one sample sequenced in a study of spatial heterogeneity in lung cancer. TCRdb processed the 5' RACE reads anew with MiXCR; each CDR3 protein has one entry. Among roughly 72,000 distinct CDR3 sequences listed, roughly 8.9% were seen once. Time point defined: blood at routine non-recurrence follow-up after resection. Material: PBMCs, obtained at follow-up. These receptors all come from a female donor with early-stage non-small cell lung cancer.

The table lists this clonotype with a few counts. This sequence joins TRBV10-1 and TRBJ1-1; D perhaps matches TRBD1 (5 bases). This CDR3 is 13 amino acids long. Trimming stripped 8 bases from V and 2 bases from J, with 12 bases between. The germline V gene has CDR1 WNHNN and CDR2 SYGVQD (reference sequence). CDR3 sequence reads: CASQGSQNTEAFF. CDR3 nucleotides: TGCGCCAGCCAGGGAAGCCAAAACACTGAAGCTTTCTTT.

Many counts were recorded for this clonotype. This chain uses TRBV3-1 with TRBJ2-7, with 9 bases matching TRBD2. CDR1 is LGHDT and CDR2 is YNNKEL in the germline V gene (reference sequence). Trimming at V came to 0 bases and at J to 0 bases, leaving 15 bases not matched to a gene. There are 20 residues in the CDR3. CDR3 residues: CASSQDSAGLAGHFSYEQYF. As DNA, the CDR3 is TGTGCCAGCAGCCAAGATTCAGCCGGCCTAGCGGGACATTTCTCCTACGAGCAGTACTTC.

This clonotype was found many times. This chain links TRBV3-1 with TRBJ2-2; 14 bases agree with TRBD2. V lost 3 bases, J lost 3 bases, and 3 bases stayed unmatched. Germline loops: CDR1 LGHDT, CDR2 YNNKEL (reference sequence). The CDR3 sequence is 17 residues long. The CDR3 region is CASSQGLAGEDTGELFF. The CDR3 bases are TGTGCCAGCAGCCAGGGACTAGCGGGAGAAGACACCGGGGAGCTGTTTTTT.

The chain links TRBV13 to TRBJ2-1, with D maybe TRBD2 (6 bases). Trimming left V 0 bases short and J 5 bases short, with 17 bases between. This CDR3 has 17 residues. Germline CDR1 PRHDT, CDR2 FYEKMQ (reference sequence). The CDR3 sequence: CASSLGGGSGRNNEQFF. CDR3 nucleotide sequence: TGTGCCAGCAGCTTAGGCGGAGGGTCAGGACGCAACAATGAGCAGTTCTTC.

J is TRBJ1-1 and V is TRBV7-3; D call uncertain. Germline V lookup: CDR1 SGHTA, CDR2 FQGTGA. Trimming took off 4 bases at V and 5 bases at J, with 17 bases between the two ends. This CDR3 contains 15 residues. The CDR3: CASSSQPGPGTEAFF. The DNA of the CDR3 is TGTGCCAGCAGCTCCCAGCCCGGGCCTGGGACTGAAGCTTTCTTT. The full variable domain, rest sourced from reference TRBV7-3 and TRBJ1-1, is GAGVSQTPSNKVTEKGKYVELRCDPISGHTALYWYRQSLGQGPEFLIYFQGTGAADDSGLPNDRFFAVRPEGSVSTLKIQRTERGDSAVYLCASSSQPGPGTEAFFGQGTRLTVV.

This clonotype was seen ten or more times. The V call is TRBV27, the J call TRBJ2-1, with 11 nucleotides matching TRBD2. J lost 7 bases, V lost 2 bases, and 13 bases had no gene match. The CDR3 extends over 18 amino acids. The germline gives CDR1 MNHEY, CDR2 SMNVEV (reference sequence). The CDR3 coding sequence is TGTGCCAGCAGTTTACGGTTAGCGGGAGGGCCGACTGGTAATGAGCAGTTCTTC. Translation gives CASSLRLAGGPTGNEQFF.

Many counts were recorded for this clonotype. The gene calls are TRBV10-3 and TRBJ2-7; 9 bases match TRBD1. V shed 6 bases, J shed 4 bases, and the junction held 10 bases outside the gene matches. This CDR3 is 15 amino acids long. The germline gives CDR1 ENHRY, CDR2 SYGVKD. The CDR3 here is CAIRDSTGGAYEQYF. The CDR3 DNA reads TGTGCCATCAGGGATAGCACAGGGGGCGCGTACGAGCAGTACTTC.

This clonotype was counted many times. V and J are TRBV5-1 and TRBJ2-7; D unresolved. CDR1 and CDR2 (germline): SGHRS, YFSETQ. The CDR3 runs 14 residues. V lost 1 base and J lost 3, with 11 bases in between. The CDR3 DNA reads TGCGCCAGCAGCTTGAGTCATAATGACTACGAGCAGTACTTC. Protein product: CASSLSHNDYEQYF.

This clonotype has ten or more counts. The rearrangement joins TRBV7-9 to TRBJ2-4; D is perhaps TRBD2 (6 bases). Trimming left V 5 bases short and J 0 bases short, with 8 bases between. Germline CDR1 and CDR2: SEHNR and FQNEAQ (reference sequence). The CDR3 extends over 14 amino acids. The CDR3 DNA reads TGTGCCAGCAGCGCGGGATTAGCCAAAAACATTCAGTACTTC. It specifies CASSAGLAKNIQYF.

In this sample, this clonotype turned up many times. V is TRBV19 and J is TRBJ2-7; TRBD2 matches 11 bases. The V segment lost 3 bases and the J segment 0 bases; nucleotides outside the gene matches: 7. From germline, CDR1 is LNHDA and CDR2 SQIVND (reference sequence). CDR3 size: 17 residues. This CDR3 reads CASSMGTSGLFSYEQYF. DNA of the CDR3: TGTGCCAGTAGTATGGGGACTAGCGGCCTTTTCTCCTACGAGCAGTACTTC.

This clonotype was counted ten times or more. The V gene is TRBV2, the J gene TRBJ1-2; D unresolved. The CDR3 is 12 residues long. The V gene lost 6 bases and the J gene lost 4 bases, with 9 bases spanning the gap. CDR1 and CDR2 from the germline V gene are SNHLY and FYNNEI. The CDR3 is CASRSVRYGYTF. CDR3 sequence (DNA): TGTGCCAGCAGATCAGTGCGCTATGGCTACACCTTC.

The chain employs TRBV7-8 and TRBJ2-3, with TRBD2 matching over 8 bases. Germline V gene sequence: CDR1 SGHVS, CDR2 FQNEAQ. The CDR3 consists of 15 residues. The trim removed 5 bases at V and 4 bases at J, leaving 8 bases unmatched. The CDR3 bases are TGTGCCAGCAGCCCCCTGAGCGGGAGAGCAGATACGCAGTATTTT. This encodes CASSPLSGRADTQYF.

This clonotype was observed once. CDR3 coding DNA: TGCAGTGCTAGAGATCTCGTCCCACCCGCCAAAAACATTCAGTACTTC. This sequence encodes CSARDLVPPAKNIQYF. The chain employs TRBV20-1 and TRBJ2-4; D call uncertain. The CDR3 is 16 amino acids. Trimming stripped 0 bases from V and 1 base from J, with 13 bases between. Germline V CDR1 and CDR2: DFQATT, SNEGSKA (reference sequence).

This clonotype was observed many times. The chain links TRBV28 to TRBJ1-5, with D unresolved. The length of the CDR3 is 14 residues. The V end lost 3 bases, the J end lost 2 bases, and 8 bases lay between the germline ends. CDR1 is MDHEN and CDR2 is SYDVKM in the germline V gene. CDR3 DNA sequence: TGTGCCAGCAGTTTGACTCGGGGCAATCAGCCCCAGCATTTT. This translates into CASSLTRGNQPQHF.

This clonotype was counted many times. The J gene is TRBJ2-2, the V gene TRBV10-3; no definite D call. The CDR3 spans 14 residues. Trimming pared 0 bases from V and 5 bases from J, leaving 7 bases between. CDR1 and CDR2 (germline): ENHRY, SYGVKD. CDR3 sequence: CAISESVLTGELFF. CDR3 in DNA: TGTGCCATCAGTGAGTCCGTCCTTACCGGGGAGCTGTTTTTT.

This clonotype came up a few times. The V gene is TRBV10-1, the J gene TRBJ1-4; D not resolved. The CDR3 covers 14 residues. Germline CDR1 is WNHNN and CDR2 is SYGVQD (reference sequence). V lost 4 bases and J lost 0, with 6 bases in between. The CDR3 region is CASSAGSTNEKLFF. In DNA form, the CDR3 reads TGCGCCAGCAGTGCAGGATCAACTAATGAAAAACTGTTTTTT.

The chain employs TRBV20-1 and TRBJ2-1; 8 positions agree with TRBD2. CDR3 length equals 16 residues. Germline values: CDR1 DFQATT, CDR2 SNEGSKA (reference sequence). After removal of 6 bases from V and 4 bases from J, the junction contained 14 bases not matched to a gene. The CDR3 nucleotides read TGCAGTGCCAGATGGGCTGGGACTAGTGAATACAATGAGCAGTTCTTC. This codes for CSARWAGTSEYNEQFF.

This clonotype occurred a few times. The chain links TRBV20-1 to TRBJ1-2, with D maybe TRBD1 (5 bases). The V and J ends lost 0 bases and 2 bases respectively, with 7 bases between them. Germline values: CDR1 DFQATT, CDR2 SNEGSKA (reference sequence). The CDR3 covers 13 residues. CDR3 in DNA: TGCAGTGCTAGAGACGCAGGGAACTATGGCTACACCTTC. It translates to CSARDAGNYGYTF.